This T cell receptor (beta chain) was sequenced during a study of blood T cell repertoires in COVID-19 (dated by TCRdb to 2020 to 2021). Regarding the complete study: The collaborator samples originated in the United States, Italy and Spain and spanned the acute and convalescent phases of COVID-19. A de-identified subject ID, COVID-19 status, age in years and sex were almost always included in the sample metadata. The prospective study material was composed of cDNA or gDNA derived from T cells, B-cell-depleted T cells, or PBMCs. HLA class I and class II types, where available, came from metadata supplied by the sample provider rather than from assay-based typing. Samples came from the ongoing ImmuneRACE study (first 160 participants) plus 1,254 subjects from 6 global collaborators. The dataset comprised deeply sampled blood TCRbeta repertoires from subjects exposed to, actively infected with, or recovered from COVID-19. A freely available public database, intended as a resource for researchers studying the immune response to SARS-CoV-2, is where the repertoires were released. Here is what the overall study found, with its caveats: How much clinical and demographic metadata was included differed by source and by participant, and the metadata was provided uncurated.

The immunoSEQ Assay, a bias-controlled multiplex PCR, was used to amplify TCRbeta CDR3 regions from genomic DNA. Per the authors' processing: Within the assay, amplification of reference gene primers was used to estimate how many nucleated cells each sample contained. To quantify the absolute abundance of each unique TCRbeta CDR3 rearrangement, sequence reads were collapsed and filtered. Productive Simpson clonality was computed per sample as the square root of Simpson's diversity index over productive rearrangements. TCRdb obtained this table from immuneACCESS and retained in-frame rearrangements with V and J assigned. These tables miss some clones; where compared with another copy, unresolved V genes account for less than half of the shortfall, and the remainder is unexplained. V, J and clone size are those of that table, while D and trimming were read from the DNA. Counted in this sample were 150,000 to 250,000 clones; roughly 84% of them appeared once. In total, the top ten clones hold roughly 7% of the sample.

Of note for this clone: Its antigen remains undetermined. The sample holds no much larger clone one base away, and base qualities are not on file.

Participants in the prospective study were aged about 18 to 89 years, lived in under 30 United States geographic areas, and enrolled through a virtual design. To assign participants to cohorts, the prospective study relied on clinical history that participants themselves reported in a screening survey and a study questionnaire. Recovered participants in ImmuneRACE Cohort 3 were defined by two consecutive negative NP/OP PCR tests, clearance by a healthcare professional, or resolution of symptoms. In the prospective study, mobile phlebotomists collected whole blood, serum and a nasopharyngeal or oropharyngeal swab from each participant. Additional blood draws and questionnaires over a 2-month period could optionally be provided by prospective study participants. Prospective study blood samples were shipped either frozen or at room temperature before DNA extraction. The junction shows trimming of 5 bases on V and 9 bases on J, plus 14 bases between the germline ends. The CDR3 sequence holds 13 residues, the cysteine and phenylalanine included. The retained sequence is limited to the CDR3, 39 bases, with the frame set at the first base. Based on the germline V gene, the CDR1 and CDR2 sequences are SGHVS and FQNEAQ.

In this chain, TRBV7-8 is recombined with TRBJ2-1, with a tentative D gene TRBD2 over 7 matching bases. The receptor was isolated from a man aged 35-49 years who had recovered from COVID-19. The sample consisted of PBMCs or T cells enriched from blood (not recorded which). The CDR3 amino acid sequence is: CASSRNREGEQFF. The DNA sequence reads TGTGCCAGCAGCCGGAACAGGGAGGGTGAGCAGTTCTTC. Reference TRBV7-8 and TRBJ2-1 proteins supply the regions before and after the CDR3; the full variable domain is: GAGVSQSPRYKVAKRGQDVALRCDPISGHVSLFWYQQALGQGPEFLTYFQNEAQLDKSGLPSDRFFAERPEGSVSTLKIQRTQQEDSAVYLCASSRNREGEQFFGPGTRLTVL.